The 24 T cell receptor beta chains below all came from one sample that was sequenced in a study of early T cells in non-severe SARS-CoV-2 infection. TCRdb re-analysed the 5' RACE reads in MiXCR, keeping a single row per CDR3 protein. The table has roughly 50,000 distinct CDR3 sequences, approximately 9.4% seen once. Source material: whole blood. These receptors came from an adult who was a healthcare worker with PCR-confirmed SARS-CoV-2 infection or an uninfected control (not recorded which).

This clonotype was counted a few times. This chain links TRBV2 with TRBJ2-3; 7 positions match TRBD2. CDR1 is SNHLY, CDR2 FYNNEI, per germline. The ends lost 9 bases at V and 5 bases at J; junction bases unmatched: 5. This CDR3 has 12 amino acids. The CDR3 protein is CARTGGGDTQYF. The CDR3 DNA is TGTGCCAGGACGGGGGGTGGAGATACGCAGTATTTT.

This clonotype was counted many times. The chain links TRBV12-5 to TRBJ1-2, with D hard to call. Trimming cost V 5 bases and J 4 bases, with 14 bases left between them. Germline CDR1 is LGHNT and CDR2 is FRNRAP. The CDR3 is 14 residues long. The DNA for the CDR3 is TGTGCTAGTGGTCCAACGGGTGGATTCTATGGCTACACCTTC. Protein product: CASGPTGGFYGYTF.

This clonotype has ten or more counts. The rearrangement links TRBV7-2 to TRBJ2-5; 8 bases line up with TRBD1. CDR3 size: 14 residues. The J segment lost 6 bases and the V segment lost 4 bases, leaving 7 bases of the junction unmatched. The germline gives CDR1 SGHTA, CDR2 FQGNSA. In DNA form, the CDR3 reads TGTGCCAGCAGCTCTCCGGGACAGGACCAGACCCAGTACTTC. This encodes CASSSPGQDQTQYF. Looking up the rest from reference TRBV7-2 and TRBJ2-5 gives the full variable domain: GAGVSQSPSNKVTEKGKDVELRCDPISGHTALYWYRQSLGQGLEFLIYFQGNSAPDKSGLPSDRFSAERTGGSVSTLTIQRTQQEDSAVYLCASSSPGQDQTQYFGPGTRLLVL.

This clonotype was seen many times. In DNA, the CDR3 is TGTGCCAGCGCGGGACAGGGGTGGTCACCCCTCCACTTT. Residues: CASAGQGWSPLHF. The chain links TRBV12-3 or TRBV12-4 to TRBJ1-6; 10 nucleotides agree with TRBD1. After removal of 8 bases from V and 10 bases from J, the junction contained 5 bases not matched to a gene. There are 13 residues in the CDR3.

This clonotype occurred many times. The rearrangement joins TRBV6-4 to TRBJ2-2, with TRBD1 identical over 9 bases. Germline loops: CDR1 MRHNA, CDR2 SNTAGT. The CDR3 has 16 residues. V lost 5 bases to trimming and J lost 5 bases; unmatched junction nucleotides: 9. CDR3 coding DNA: TGTGCCAGCAGTCCTGGACAGGGGATCACAACCGGGGAGCTGTTTTTT. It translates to CASSPGQGITTGELFF.

As DNA, the CDR3 is TGTGCCAGCAGCTTCGGACAGAACAATGAGCAGTTCTTC. Amino acids: CASSFGQNNEQFF. The chain is built from TRBV7-3 and TRBJ2-1, with a weak D call TRBD1 (6 bases). Trimming removed 3 bases from V and 5 bases from J, with 8 bases in between. This CDR3 contains 13 residues. Germline V lookup: CDR1 SGHTA, CDR2 FQGTGA. The full variable domain, its missing parts supplied by reference TRBV7-3 and TRBJ2-1, is GAGVSQTPSNKVTEKGKYVELRCDPISGHTALYWYRQSLGQGPEFLIYFQGTGAADDSGLPNDRFFAVRPEGSVSTLKIQRTERGDSAVYLCASSFGQNNEQFFGPGTRLTVL.

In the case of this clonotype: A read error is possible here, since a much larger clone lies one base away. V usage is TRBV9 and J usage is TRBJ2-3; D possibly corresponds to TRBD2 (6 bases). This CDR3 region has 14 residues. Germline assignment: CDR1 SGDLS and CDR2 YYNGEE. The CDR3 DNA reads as TGTGTCAGCAGCGTAATGACTAGTGGAGATACGCAGTATTTT. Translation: CVSSVMTSGDTQYF. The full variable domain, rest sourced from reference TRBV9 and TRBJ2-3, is DSGVTQTPKHLITATGQRVTLRCSPRSGDLSVYWYQQSLDQGLQFLIQYYNGEERAKGNILERFSAQQFPDLHSELNLSSLELGDSALYFCVSSVMTSGDTQYFGPGTRLTVL.

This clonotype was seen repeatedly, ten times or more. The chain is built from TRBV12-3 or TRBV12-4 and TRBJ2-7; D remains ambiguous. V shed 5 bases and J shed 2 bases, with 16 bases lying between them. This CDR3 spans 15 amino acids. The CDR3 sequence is CASSPQLATTYEQYF. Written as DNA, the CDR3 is TGTGCCAGCAGTCCCCAGTTGGCAACCACCTACGAGCAGTACTTC.

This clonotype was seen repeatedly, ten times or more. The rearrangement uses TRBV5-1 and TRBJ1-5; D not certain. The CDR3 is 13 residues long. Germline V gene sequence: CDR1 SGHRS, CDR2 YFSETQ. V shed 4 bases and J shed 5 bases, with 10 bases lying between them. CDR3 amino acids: CASSPGGDQPQHF. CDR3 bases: TGCGCCAGCAGCCCCGGCGGGGATCAGCCCCAGCATTTT.

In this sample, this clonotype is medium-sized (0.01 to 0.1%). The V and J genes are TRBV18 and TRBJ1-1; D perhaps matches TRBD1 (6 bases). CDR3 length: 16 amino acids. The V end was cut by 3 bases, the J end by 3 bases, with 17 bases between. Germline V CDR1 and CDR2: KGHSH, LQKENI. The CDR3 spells CASSPLPTGHDTEAFF. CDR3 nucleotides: TGTGCCAGCTCACCCCTGCCGACAGGTCATGACACTGAAGCTTTCTTT.

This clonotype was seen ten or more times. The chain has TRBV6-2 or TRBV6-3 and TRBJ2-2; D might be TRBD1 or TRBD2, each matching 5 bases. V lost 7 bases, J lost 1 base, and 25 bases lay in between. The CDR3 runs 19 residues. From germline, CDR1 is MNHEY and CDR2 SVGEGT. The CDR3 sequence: CASNLPPSWDRWNTGELFF. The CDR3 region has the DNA TGTGCCAGCAACTTACCTCCGTCCTGGGACCGATGGAACACCGGGGAGCTGTTTTTT.

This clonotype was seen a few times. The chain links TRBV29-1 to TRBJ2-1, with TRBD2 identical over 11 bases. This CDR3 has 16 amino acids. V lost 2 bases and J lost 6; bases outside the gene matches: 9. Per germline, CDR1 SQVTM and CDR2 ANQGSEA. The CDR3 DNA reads TGCAGCGTTGAAATCGGTAGCGGGAGGGCTATCAATGAGCAGTTCTTC. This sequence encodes CSVEIGSGRAINEQFF.

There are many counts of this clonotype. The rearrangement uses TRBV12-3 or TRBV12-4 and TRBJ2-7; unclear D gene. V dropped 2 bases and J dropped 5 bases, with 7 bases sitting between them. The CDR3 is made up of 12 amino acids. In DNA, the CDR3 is TGTGCCAGCAGTTTAATTACTAACGAGCAGTACTTC. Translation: CASSLITNEQYF.

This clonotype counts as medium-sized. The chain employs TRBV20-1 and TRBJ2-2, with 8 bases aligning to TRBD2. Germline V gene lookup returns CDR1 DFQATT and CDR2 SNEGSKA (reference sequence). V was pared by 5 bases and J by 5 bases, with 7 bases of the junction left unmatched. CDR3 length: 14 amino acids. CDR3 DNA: TGCAGTGCTCCGAGGGCGGGAGGAACCGGGGAGCTGTTTTTT. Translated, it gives CSAPRAGGTGELFF.

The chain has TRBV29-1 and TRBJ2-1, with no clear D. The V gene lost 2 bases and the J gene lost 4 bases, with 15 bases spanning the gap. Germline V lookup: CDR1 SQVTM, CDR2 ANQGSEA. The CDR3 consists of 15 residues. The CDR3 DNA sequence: TGCAGCGTTGAAATGGCCCGCCCCACATACAATGAGCAGTTCTTC. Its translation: CSVEMARPTYNEQFF.

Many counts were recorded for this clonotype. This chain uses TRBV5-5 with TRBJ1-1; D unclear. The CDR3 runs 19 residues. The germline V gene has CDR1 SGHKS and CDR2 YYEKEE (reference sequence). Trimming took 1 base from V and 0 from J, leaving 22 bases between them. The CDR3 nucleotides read TGTGCCAGCAGCTTGCGGGCCCCTAAGAGTCCTGACATGAACACTGAAGCTTTCTTT. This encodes CASSLRAPKSPDMNTEAFF.

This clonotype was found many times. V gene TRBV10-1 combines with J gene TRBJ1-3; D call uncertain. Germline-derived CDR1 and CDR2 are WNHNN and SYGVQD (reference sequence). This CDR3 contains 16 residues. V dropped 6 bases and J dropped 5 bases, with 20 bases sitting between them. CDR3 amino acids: CASSQLRSSPRNTIYF. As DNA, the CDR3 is TGCGCCAGCAGCCAGTTGCGGTCCTCGCCTCGAAACACCATATATTTT.

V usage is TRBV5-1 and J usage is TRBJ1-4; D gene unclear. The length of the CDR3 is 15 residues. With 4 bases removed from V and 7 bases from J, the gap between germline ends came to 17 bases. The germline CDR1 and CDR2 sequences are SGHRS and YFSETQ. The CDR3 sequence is CASSLSFPGGEKLFF. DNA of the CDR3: TGCGCCAGCAGCCTGTCTTTCCCAGGAGGTGAAAAACTGTTTTTT.

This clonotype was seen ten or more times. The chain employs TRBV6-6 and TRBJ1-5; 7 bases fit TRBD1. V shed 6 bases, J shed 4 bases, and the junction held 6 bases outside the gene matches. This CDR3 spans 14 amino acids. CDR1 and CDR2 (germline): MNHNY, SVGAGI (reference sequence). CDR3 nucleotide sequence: TGTGCCAGCAGAAATCCGGGACAGAATCAGCCCCAGCATTTT. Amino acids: CASRNPGQNQPQHF.

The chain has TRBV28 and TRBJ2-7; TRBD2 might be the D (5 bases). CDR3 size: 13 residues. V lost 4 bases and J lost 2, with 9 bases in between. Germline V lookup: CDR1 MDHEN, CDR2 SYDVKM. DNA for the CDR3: TGTGCCAGCAGTTCTCTCGGGGCCTACGAGCAGTACTTC. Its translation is CASSSLGAYEQYF.

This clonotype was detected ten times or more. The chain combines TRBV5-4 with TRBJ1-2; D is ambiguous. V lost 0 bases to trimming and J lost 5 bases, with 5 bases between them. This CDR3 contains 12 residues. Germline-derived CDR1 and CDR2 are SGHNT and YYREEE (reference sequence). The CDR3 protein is CASSLDVYGYTF. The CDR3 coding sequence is TGTGCCAGCAGCTTGGACGTTTATGGCTACACCTTC.

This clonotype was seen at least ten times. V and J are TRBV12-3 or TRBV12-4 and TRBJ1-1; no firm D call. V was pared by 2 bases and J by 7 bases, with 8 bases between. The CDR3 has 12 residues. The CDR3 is CASSLIRNEAFF. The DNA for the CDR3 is TGTGCCAGCAGTTTAATTCGTAATGAAGCTTTCTTT.

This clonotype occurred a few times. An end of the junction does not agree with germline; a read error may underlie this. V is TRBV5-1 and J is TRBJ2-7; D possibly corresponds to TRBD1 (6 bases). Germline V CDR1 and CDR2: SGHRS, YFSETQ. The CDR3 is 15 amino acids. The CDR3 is CASSLESVQGVKHYF. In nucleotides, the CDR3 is TGCGCCAGCAGCTTGGAATCTGTACAGGGCGTTAAGCACTACTTC.

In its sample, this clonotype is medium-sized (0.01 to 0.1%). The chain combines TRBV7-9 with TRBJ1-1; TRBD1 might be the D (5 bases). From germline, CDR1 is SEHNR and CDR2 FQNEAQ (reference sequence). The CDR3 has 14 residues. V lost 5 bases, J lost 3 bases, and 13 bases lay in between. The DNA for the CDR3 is TGTGCCAGCAGCCGGTTGGGGGAGGACACTGAAGCTTTCTTT. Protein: CASSRLGEDTEAFF.